Listed here are 31 T cell receptor beta chains from one sample, sequenced in a study of long-term antiretroviral therapy in people with HIV. The assay used was immunoSEQ (version v3.0), run at survey level. Profiling relied on immunoSEQ multiplex PCR, and the TCRdb table lists in-frame clones only, not all of them. The data contain roughly 18,000 clones, about nine tenths of them singletons. Material: unsorted PBMCs, obtained 3 years after starting antiretroviral therapy. These receptors were collected from a man between 50 and 59 years old with HIV.

The chain joins TRBV9 to TRBJ2-3; TRBD1 might be the D (5 bases). This CDR3 comprises 14 residues. Germline-derived CDR1 and CDR2 are SGDLS and YYNGEE. Trimming left V 0 bases short and J 4 bases short, with 9 bases between. CDR3 sequence: CASSVGDSPDTQYF. CDR3 coding DNA: TGTGCCAGCAGCGTAGGAGACAGCCCAGATACGCAGTATTTT.

This rearrangement joins TRBV19 to TRBJ2-1; 9 bases align to TRBD2. CDR3 length equals 14 residues. V lost 7 bases and J lost 10; bases outside the gene matches: 11. CDR1 is LNHDA, CDR2 SQIVND, per germline (reference sequence). CDR3 region: CASNPQPRGGEQFF. The DNA for the CDR3 is TGTGCCAGTAACCCCCAACCGCGGGGGGGCGAGCAGTTCTTC.

The chain combines TRBV5-4 with TRBJ1-1; 8 bases map to TRBD1. The germline V gene has CDR1 SGHNT and CDR2 YYREEE (reference sequence). The trim removed 3 bases at V and 0 bases at J, leaving 4 bases unmatched. This CDR3 spans 15 amino acids. This CDR3 reads CASSSPTGVNTEAFF. As DNA, the CDR3 is TGTGCCAGCAGCTCTCCGACAGGGGTGAACACTGAAGCTTTCTTT.

This rearrangement joins TRBV30 to TRBJ1-1, with D possibly TRBD1 on 5 matching bases. The germline V and J ends were trimmed by 3 bases and 7 bases, with 15 bases remaining between them. Germline CDR1 reads GTSNPN; CDR2 reads SVGIG (reference sequence). The CDR3 contains 13 residues. This chain's CDR3 is CAWSRGGGGEAFF. The CDR3 coding sequence is TGTGCCTGGAGCCGGGGCGGGGGAGGTGAAGCTTTCTTT.

This chain joins TRBV29-1 and TRBJ2-3; 8 nucleotides align to TRBD2. This CDR3 contains 14 residues. With 3 bases clipped from V and 3 bases from J, the junction kept 5 bases outside the gene matches. Germline CDR1 SQVTM, CDR2 ANQGSEA. This chain's CDR3 is CSVDIGGGTDTQYF. CDR3 DNA sequence: TGCAGCGTTGATATCGGCGGGGGGACAGATACGCAGTATTTT.

This rearrangement joins TRBV2 to TRBJ1-5; no clear D gene. In germline, CDR1 is SNHLY, CDR2 FYNNEI. V was trimmed by 6 bases and J by 2 bases, leaving 17 bases between them. The CDR3 runs to 16 residues. The CDR3 nucleotides are TGTGCCAGCAGAACTTCGGCCCCTGGGGGCAATCAGCCCCAGCATTTT. It encodes CASRTSAPGGNQPQHF.

The gene calls are TRBV4-1 and TRBJ2-7, with a tentative D call TRBD1 (6 bases). Trimming shortened V by 2 bases and J by 2 bases, and 10 bases separated the two germline ends. This CDR3 region has 14 residues. In germline, CDR1 is MGHRA, CDR2 YSYEKL. The CDR3: CASSQPGQTYEQYF. CDR3 nucleotide sequence: TGCGCCAGCAGCCAACCGGGACAAACCTACGAGCAGTACTTC.

The chain carries TRBV6-4 and TRBJ2-7; 7 positions match TRBD1. Germline V gene sequence: CDR1 MRHNA, CDR2 SNTAGT. The CDR3 runs 14 residues. The V and J ends lost 4 bases and 5 bases, in that order; junction bases with no gene match: 8. The CDR3 bases are TGTGCCAGCAGTGTCGAGACAGGGCGGAACGAGCAGTACTTC. Its protein is CASSVETGRNEQYF.

This CDR3 reads CASSAGTSGLISYEQYF. The CDR3 nucleotides are TGTGCCAGCAGTGCCGGGACTAGCGGGCTTATCTCCTACGAGCAGTACTTC. The chain joins TRBV27 to TRBJ2-7; TRBD2 matches 12 bases. Unmatched junction bases numbered 8, after V lost 5 bases and J lost 0 bases. This CDR3 is 17 amino acids long. CDR1 and CDR2 from the germline V gene are MNHEY and SMNVEV (reference sequence).

This sequence joins TRBV4-2 and TRBJ2-3; 7 bases line up with TRBD1. Germline V gene sequence: CDR1 LGHNA, CDR2 YNFKEQ. Trimming cost V 1 base and J 1 base; bases outside gene matches: 8. This CDR3 has 17 residues. The CDR3 DNA sequence: TGTGCCAGCAGCCAAGTGGGGCAGGGGGTCCGCACAGATACGCAGTATTTT. Protein product: CASSQVGQGVRTDTQYF.

This rearrangement joins TRBV7-9 to TRBJ1-4; D perhaps matches TRBD1 (5 bases). The V end lost 0 bases, the J end lost 5 bases, and 13 bases lay between the germline ends. The germline CDR1 and CDR2 sequences are SEHNR and FQNEAQ (reference sequence). This CDR3 has 16 residues. The CDR3 region is CASSLAMAGTNEKLFF. CDR3 DNA: TGTGCCAGCAGCTTAGCCATGGCAGGGACGAATGAAAAACTGTTTTTT.

A note on this clone: Other DNA sequences from this sample encode an identical CDR3 as well. In DNA form, the CDR3 reads TGTGCCAGCAGCTTAGCGACCAGGACCTACGAGCAGTACTTC. Protein: CASSLATRTYEQYF. V is TRBV7-2 and J is TRBJ2-7, with D unresolved. The CDR3 totals 14 residues. Germline V CDR1 and CDR2: SGHTA, FQGNSA. The V end lost 0 bases, the J end lost 2 bases, and 8 bases lay between the germline ends.

The chain has TRBV19 and TRBJ2-5; D is perhaps TRBD1 (5 bases). CDR3 length: 14 residues. The germline gives CDR1 LNHDA, CDR2 SQIVND (reference sequence). V lost 5 bases to trimming and J lost 4 bases, with 14 bases between them. In DNA, the CDR3 is TGTGCCAGTAGTCCCAGGGCCCAGGGAGAGACCCAGTACTTC. Protein sequence: CASSPRAQGETQYF.

This chain connects TRBV19 to TRBJ1-2, with 10 bases that match TRBD1. The junction had 7 bases not matched to a gene; V was cut back by 10 bases and J by 5 bases. The CDR3 covers 13 residues. The germline gives CDR1 LNHDA, CDR2 SQIVND (reference sequence). The CDR3 here is CAIRTGGEYGYTF. The CDR3 DNA follows: TGTGCCATTCGGACAGGGGGTGAGTATGGCTACACCTTC.

This chain connects TRBV6-1 to TRBJ2-2; 7 bases agree with TRBD2. Germline V CDR1 and CDR2: MNHNS, SASEGT. The ends lost 5 bases at V and 3 bases at J; junction bases unmatched: 6. The CDR3 has 15 amino acids. The CDR3 nucleotides read TGTGCCAGCAGTTTGCTACGGGAGGACACCGGGGAGCTGTTTTTT. It is translated as CASSLLREDTGELFF.

The gene calls are TRBV5-1 and TRBJ2-7; 11 bases match TRBD1. Germline V lookup: CDR1 SGHRS, CDR2 YFSETQ. The V and J ends lost 5 bases and 0 bases, in that order; junction bases with no gene match: 4. This CDR3 is 15 amino acids long. The CDR3 DNA sequence: TGCGCCAGCAGTCCCGGGACAGGGGGCTCCTACGAGCAGTACTTC. This gives the protein CASSPGTGGSYEQYF.

This clone was observed a few times. CDR3 bases: TGTGCCAGCAGCGGGACAGGTCTTAATTCACCCCTCCACTTT. Translated: CASSGTGLNSPLHF. This chain connects TRBV5-6 to TRBJ1-6, with 8 bases fitting TRBD1. Germline trimming cut 4 bases from V and 6 bases from J; bases unmatched to any gene: 3. Germline CDR1 is SGHDT and CDR2 is YYEEEE. This CDR3 spans 14 amino acids.

The V call is TRBV6-5, the J call TRBJ2-1; D unresolved. The ends were cut back, 0 bases at V and 0 bases at J, with 6 bases in the middle. The germline CDR1 and CDR2 sequences are MNHEY and SVGAGI. The CDR3 length is 15 residues. Written as DNA, the CDR3 is TGTGCCAGCAGTTACTCAGATCCCTCCTACAATGAGCAGTTCTTC. Encoded protein: CASSYSDPSYNEQFF.

V gene TRBV29-1 combines with J gene TRBJ1-2, with 10 positions matching TRBD1. This CDR3 spans 12 amino acids. Per germline, CDR1 SQVTM and CDR2 ANQGSEA. V lost 7 bases, J lost 8 bases, and 7 bases stayed unmatched. The CDR3 region is CSATGTGDGYTF. For the CDR3, the DNA is TGCAGCGCGACCGGGACAGGGGACGGCTACACCTTC.

CDR3 loop: CASSSPGFGGYTF. CDR3 bases: TGTGCCAGCAGTTCCCCCGGTTTCGGTGGCTACACCTTC. The chain has TRBV28 and TRBJ1-2; no clear D. Germline CDR1 and CDR2: MDHEN and SYDVKM. Trimming cost V 4 bases and J 7 bases, with 13 bases left between them. The CDR3 runs 13 residues.

The V gene is TRBV6-5, the J gene TRBJ2-1; D is tentatively TRBD1 or TRBD2 (6 bases each). V shed 2 bases and J shed 0 bases, with 8 bases lying between them. CDR1 and CDR2 from the germline V gene are MNHEY and SVGAGI. The CDR3 is made up of 15 amino acids. CDR3 amino acids: CASSYTGASYNEQFF. CDR3 nucleotide sequence: TGTGCCAGCAGTTACACGGGGGCCTCCTACAATGAGCAGTTCTTC.

The CDR3 DNA follows: TGTGCCAGCACCCTTGACAGGACCGCTTATAGCAATCAGCCCCAGCATTTT. This codes for CASTLDRTAYSNQPQHF. This rearrangement joins TRBV28 to TRBJ1-5; D is possibly TRBD1 (6 bases). V was trimmed by 7 bases and J by 0 bases, leaving 19 bases between them. This CDR3 is 17 amino acids long. The germline V gene encodes CDR1 MDHEN and CDR2 SYDVKM.

This clone came up a few times. This chain joins TRBV4-1 and TRBJ1-6; D gene uncertain. Germline CDR1 and CDR2: MGHRA and YSYEKL. This CDR3 spans 15 amino acids. V was cut by 1 base and J by 5 bases, with 9 bases left in between. The CDR3 DNA reads as TGCGCCAGCAGCCAAGTTGGTAATGATAATTCACCCCTCCACTTT. Its translation: CASSQVGNDNSPLHF.

V usage is TRBV5-5 and J usage is TRBJ2-3; D is uncertain. The ends were cut back, 6 bases at V and 1 base at J, with 12 bases in the middle. The length of the CDR3 is 14 residues. Looked up from germline, CDR1 is SGHKS and CDR2 is YYEKEE (reference sequence). Written as DNA, the CDR3 is TGTGCCAGCACCATTCGAAGGGGCACAGATACGCAGTATTTT. The encoded protein is CASTIRRGTDTQYF.

This clone was counted a single time. The rearrangement uses TRBV7-9 and TRBJ2-7; the D is unclear. There are 15 residues in the CDR3. Trimming removed 2 bases from V and 0 bases from J, with 11 bases in between. Germline lookup yields CDR1 SEHNR and CDR2 FQNEAQ (reference sequence). The CDR3 coding sequence is TGTGCCAGCAGCTTACAGGACGGGCCCTCCTACGAGCAGTACTTC. It translates to CASSLQDGPSYEQYF.

The count of this clone is one. The chain employs TRBV2 and TRBJ1-2; no clear D gene. Germline CDR1 SNHLY, CDR2 FYNNEI. This CDR3 contains 13 residues. Trimming removed 5 bases at V and 8 bases at J, with 15 bases between. The CDR3 DNA sequence: TGTGCCAGCAGTTACTATAGCTTGCCGGGCTACACCTTC. Protein: CASSYYSLPGYTF.

The V call is TRBV4-3, the J call TRBJ2-1; no clear D gene. The germline gives CDR1 LGHNA, CDR2 YSLEER. Trimming took 0 bases from V and 0 from J, leaving 6 bases between them. The CDR3 runs 15 residues. CDR3 residues: CASSQDTSSYNEQFF. CDR3 sequence (DNA): TGCGCCAGCAGCCAAGACACGAGCTCCTACAATGAGCAGTTCTTC.

The chain recombines TRBV19 with TRBJ2-6; D possibly corresponds to TRBD2 (6 bases). V shed 8 bases and J shed 0 bases, with 14 bases lying between them. The CDR3 sequence is 16 residues long. CDR1 and CDR2 from the germline V gene are LNHDA and SQIVND (reference sequence). As DNA, the CDR3 is TGTGCCAGTGCCGCGGGGCAGAGCTCTGGGGCCAACGTCCTGACTTTC. Translation: CASAAGQSSGANVLTF.

This sequence joins TRBV27 and TRBJ1-5; maybe TRBD1 (6 bases). The germline V gene has CDR1 MNHEY and CDR2 SMNVEV (reference sequence). Trimming shortened V by 5 bases and J by 5 bases, and 16 bases separated the two germline ends. The CDR3 is made up of 15 amino acids. CDR3 region: CASSTHRAGDQPQHF. The CDR3 DNA sequence: TGTGCCAGCAGTACCCACAGGGCCGGGGATCAGCCCCAGCATTTT.

A single count supports this clone. The chain uses TRBV19 and TRBJ1-2; D not resolved. Trimming left V 1 base short and J 7 bases short, with 13 bases between. This CDR3 spans 14 amino acids. Germline CDR1 and CDR2: LNHDA and SQIVND (reference sequence). The CDR3 nucleotides read TGTGCCAGTAGTATAGCCCCCTACGGACTTGGCTACACCTTC. Translated, it gives CASSIAPYGLGYTF. The full variable domain, its missing parts supplied by reference TRBV19 and TRBJ1-2, is DGGITQSPKYLFRKEGQNVTLSCEQNLNHDAMYWYRQDPGQGLRLIYYSQIVNDFQKGDIAEGYSVSREKKESFPLTVTSAQKNPTAFYLCASSIAPYGLGYTFGSGTRLTVV.

V usage is TRBV14 and J usage is TRBJ1-2, with 7 positions matching TRBD1. This CDR3 comprises 17 residues. After removal of 2 bases from V and 0 bases from J, the junction contained 9 bases not matched to a gene. Germline CDR1 SGHDN, CDR2 FVKESK. The CDR3 reads CASSQRATGTTNYGYTF. CDR3 nucleotide sequence: TGTGCCAGCAGCCAACGCGCGACAGGGACCACTAACTATGGCTACACCTTC.